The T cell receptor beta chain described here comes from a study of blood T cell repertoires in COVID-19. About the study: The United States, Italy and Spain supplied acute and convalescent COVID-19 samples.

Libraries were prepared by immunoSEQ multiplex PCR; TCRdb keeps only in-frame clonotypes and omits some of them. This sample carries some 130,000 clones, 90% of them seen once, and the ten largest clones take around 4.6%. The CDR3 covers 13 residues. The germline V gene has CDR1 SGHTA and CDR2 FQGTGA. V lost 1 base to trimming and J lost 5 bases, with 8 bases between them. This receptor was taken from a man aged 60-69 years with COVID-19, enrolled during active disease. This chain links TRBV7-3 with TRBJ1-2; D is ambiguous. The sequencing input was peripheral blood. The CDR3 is CASSLRPGYGYTF. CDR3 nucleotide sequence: TGTGCCAGCAGCTTAAGACCGGGGTATGGCTACACCTTC.